These 12 T cell receptor beta chains were sequenced from one sample in a study of blood T cell repertoires in COVID-19. Produced via immunoSEQ multiplex PCR; TCRdb's table is partial and in-frame only. The sample lists 250,000 to 300,000 clones, about 88% occurring once. Sequenced input: peripheral blood. These receptors were taken from a woman younger than 45 with COVID-19, enrolled during active disease.

The rearrangement joins TRBV5-4 to TRBJ2-7, with 8 nucleotides matching TRBD1. Trimming cost V 3 bases and J 5 bases; bases outside gene matches: 7. This CDR3 is built from 14 residues. Germline lookup yields CDR1 SGHNT and CDR2 YYREEE (reference sequence). The CDR3 sequence is CASSSQGVVHEQYF. CDR3 DNA sequence: TGTGCCAGCAGCTCACAGGGGGTTGTCCACGAGCAGTACTTC.

V gene TRBV12-5 combines with J gene TRBJ2-3, with TRBD2 matching over 10 bases. CDR1 and CDR2 (germline): LGHNT, FRNRAP. The CDR3 sequence is 16 residues long. J gave up 2 bases and V 6 bases, and 8 bases lay outside the gene matches. The CDR3 is CASGRGLAAITDTQYF. As DNA, the CDR3 is TGTGCTAGTGGCCGTGGACTAGCGGCAATCACAGATACGCAGTATTTT.

The chain recombines TRBV11-2 with TRBJ1-5; weak D call: TRBD1 (5 bases). The length of the CDR3 is 13 residues. Trimming took off 5 bases at V and 2 bases at J, with 7 bases between the two ends. Germline V gene data show CDR1 as SGHAT and CDR2 as FQNNGV. CDR3 DNA sequence: TGTGCCAGCAGCCCGACAGGCAATCAGCCCCAGCATTTT. This gives the protein CASSPTGNQPQHF.

A note on this clone: Other DNA sequences from this sample encode an identical CDR3 as well. The chain uses TRBV24-1 and TRBJ2-5, with TRBD1 identical over 10 bases. The CDR3 sequence is 15 residues long. Trimming cost V 4 bases and J 5 bases; bases outside gene matches: 6. Germline lookup yields CDR1 KGHDR and CDR2 SFDVKD. DNA for the CDR3: TGTGCCACCAGTGACAGTGGACAGGGGGGGGAGACCCAGTACTTC. As protein: CATSDSGQGGETQYF.

The chain links TRBV6-2 or TRBV6-3 to TRBJ1-4, with a tentative D call TRBD1 (5 bases). The CDR3 has 14 residues. CDR1 is MNHEY and CDR2 is SVGEGT in the germline V gene. Trimming removed 2 bases from V and 8 bases from J, with 12 bases in between. CDR3 protein: CASSYLRGGEKLFF. In DNA, the CDR3 is TGTGCCAGCAGTTACCTGCGGGGGGGAGAAAAACTGTTTTTT.

J is TRBJ2-7 and V is TRBV27, with TRBD1 matching 7 bases. The J segment lost 2 bases and the V segment lost 6 bases, leaving 7 bases of the junction unmatched. The CDR3 loop spans 14 amino acids. CDR1 MNHEY and CDR2 SMNVEV come from the germline V gene (reference sequence). CDR3 amino acids: CASRPQGDPYEQYF. CDR3 bases: TGTGCCAGCAGACCTCAGGGGGATCCCTACGAGCAGTACTTC.

The chain uses TRBV9 and TRBJ2-2, with D possibly being TRBD2 (6 bases). Germline values: CDR1 SGDLS, CDR2 YYNGEE. The V gene lost 0 bases and the J gene lost 4 bases, with 13 bases spanning the gap. The length of the CDR3 is 16 residues. CDR3 DNA: TGTGCCAGCAGCGTAGTTTGGAGGGCCGGCACCGGGGAGCTGTTTTTT. Protein product: CASSVVWRAGTGELFF.

The gene calls are TRBV6-5 and TRBJ1-5; a weak D match, TRBD1 (6 bases). The CDR3 is 14 amino acids. V was cut by 6 bases and J by 3 bases, with 12 bases left in between. CDR1 and CDR2 (germline): MNHEY, SVGAGI. CDR3: CASSNHRDNQPQHF. CDR3 DNA sequence: TGTGCCAGCAGCAACCACAGGGACAATCAGCCCCAGCATTTT.

This clone has just a few counts. The genes are TRBV24-1 and TRBJ1-2, with 10 bases matching TRBD1. This CDR3 has 16 residues. The V segment lost 4 bases and the J segment 7 bases; nucleotides outside the gene matches: 11. Germline loops: CDR1 KGHDR, CDR2 SFDVKD. For the CDR3, the DNA is TGTGCCACCAGTGACGCCGGGACAGGGGCCCGCATTGGCTACACCTTC. This encodes CATSDAGTGARIGYTF.

The genes are TRBV2 and TRBJ1-1, with TRBD1 matching 9 bases. CDR3 length: 13 residues. Germline values: CDR1 SNHLY, CDR2 FYNNEI. The V segment lost 10 bases and the J segment 4 bases; nucleotides outside the gene matches: 7. The CDR3 nucleotides are TGTGCCACCCAACGACAGGGGGTCACTGAAGCTTTCTTT. This codes for CATQRQGVTEAFF.

The J gene is TRBJ1-5, the V gene TRBV9; tentatively, D is TRBD1 (5 bases). Deletions cut 9 bases from V and 0 bases from J, with 19 bases between. Looked up from germline, CDR1 is SGDLS and CDR2 is YYNGEE. This CDR3 is built from 16 residues. CDR3 nucleotide sequence: TGTGCCATCCACCGGCAGGGAGGTTATAGCAATCAGCCCCAGCATTTT. The encoded protein is CAIHRQGGYSNQPQHF.

This chain uses TRBV2 with TRBJ2-5; D gene ambiguous. The germline gives CDR1 SNHLY, CDR2 FYNNEI. The CDR3 totals 12 residues. V gave up 4 bases and J gave up 4 bases, with 7 bases separating them. The CDR3 loop is CASSVVRETQYF. The DNA of the CDR3 is TGTGCCAGCAGTGTCGTTAGAGAGACCCAGTACTTC.